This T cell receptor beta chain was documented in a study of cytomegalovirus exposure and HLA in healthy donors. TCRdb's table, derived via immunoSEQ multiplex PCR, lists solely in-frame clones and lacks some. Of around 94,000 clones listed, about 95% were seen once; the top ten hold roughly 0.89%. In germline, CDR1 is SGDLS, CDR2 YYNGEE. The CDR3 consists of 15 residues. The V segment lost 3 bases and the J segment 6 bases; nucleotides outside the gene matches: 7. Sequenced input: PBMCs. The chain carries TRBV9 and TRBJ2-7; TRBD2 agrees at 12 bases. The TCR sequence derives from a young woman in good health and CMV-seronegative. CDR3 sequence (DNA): TGTGCCAGCAGCGGGAGACTAGCGGGAGCTGGCGAGCAGTACTTC. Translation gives CASSGRLAGAGEQYF.